This passage covers 4 T cell receptor beta chains from one sample sequenced in a study of patients and donors after allogeneic stem cell transplantation. MiXCR was run by TCRdb on the RT-PCR reads, yielding one entry per CDR3 protein. The sample carries more than 850,000 distinct CDR3 sequences, around 17% recorded once. Specimen: blood, either unsorted or a sorted T cell fraction (not recorded which). These receptor sequences come from a human donor who was either an allogeneic HSCT recipient or a stem cell or donor lymphocyte infusion donor (not recorded which). It is not recorded whose cells these are; they may come from a transplant donor.

This clonotype was seen only a few times. The chain recombines TRBV24-1 with TRBJ2-1, with 16 bases matching TRBD2. Per the germline V gene, CDR1 is KGHDR and CDR2 is SFDVKD. The J segment lost 7 bases and the V segment lost 5 bases, leaving 7 bases of the junction unmatched. CDR3 length: 17 residues. CDR3 sequence reads: CATSVGTSGRALNEQFF. CDR3 nucleotide sequence: TGTGCCACCAGTGTGGGGACTAGCGGGAGGGCCCTTAATGAGCAGTTCTTC.

This clonotype was recorded once. This chain uses TRBV19 with TRBJ2-1; D not resolved. The V end lost 7 bases, the J end lost 4 bases, and 11 bases lay between the germline ends. This CDR3 has 13 amino acids. Germline V gene data show CDR1 as LNHDA and CDR2 as SQIVND (reference sequence). The DNA for the CDR3 is TGTGCCAGTAACGATGGGCTGTACAATGAGCAGTTCTTC. The encoded protein is CASNDGLYNEQFF.

This clonotype was seen a few times. The J gene is TRBJ2-7, the V gene TRBV20-1, with 7 bases lining up with TRBD1. From germline, CDR1 is DFQATT and CDR2 SNEGSKA (reference sequence). This CDR3 is built from 13 residues. J was trimmed by 2 bases and V by 5 bases; bases with no gene match: 6. This CDR3 is CSAYRDRTYEQYF. CDR3 DNA: TGCAGTGCTTACCGGGACAGAACCTACGAGCAGTACTTC.

This clonotype was observed a few times. The V call is TRBV20-1, the J call TRBJ2-1, with TRBD2 matching 8 bases. V shed 6 bases, J shed 6 bases, and the junction held 10 bases outside the gene matches. The CDR3 extends over 14 amino acids. Germline V lookup: CDR1 DFQATT, CDR2 SNEGSKA (reference sequence). CDR3 residues: CSARSGRPLNEQFF. The CDR3 DNA follows: TGCAGTGCCCGGAGCGGGAGACCGCTCAATGAGCAGTTCTTC.